These T cell receptor beta chains were read from a single sample in a study of cytomegalovirus exposure and HLA in healthy donors. Profiled with immunoSEQ multiplex PCR; TCRdb holds only in-frame clones, not every one. The table shows under 200,000 clones, with 60% to 85% occurring only once. The material sequenced was PBMCs. These receptors came from a man between 50 and 59 years old in good health and CMV-seropositive. CDR3s include the opening cysteine and the closing phenylalanine or tryptophan. The D gene is left open where the match is weak. The size entry is marked missing in some rows and otherwise reads once, few, many or a size class.

>NA|TRBJ2-2|NA|TRBV6-1
TGTGCCAGCAGTGAAAACGGGTCCGGGGAGCTGTTTTTT
CASSENGSGELFF
>NA|TRBJ1-1|NA|TRBV7-9
TGTGCCAGCAGGTTTCTTCGCGATGAGGGCACTGAAGCTTTCTTT
CASRFLRDEGTEAFF
>NA|TRBJ2-1|NA|TRBV5-1
TGCGCCAGCAGCTTGGCCTCGAGGGATGAGCAGTTCTTC
CASSLASRDEQFF
>TRBD1|TRBJ1-1|NA|TRBV5-1
TGCGCCAGCAGCACCAGTGGGCCTTTAAGGACAGGGCAAGCTTTCTTT
CASSTSGPLRTGQAFF
>TRBD1|TRBJ2-7|NA|TRBV6-6
TGTGCCAGCAAGGCGGGACAGGCCTACTACGAGCAGTACTTC
CASKAGQAYYEQYF
>NA|TRBJ2-3|NA|TRBV9
TGTGCCAGCAGCGTAGAAGGGGTTACAGATACGCAGTATTTT
CASSVEGVTDTQYF
>NA|TRBJ2-2|NA|TRBV4-2
TGTGCCAGCAGCCAAGACAGGGTCGACACCGGGGAGCTGTTTTTT
CASSQDRVDTGELFF
>NA|TRBJ2-3|NA|TRBV11-2
TGTGCCAGCAGCTTAGTCGGGGTCACAGATACGCAGTATTTT
CASSLVGVTDTQYF
>TRBD1|TRBJ2-7|NA|TRBV18
TGTGCCAGCTCCCCAGGACGGACAGGGGGCTACGAGCAGTACTTC
CASSPGRTGGYEQYF
>NA|TRBJ2-5|NA|TRBV6-5
TGTGCCAGCAGTTACTGGGGATCCGGGACAAAAGAGACCCAGTACTTC
CASSYWGSGTKETQYF
>NA|TRBJ1-2|once|TRBV7-2
TGTGCCAGCAGCTTAAATACGTTAAGGTGGCAGGGTGGTGGCTACACCTTC
CASSLNTLRWQGGGYTF
>TRBD2|TRBJ2-7|NA|TRBV20-1
TGCAGTGCCGGGCGGGGGGACGAGCAGTACTTC
CSAGRGDEQYF
>TRBD2|TRBJ2-3|NA|TRBV9
TGTGCCAGCAGCGCACCGGGACTAGCCCCGTCTGATACGCAGTATTTT
CASSAPGLAPSDTQYF
>NA|TRBJ2-3|few|TRBV7-6
TGTGCCAGCAGCCCGACAGCTAACGCCTTCACAGATACGCAGTATTTT
CASSPTANAFTDTQYF
>TRBD1|TRBJ1-1|NA|TRBV15
TGTGCCACCAGCAGAGGGGCCAGGGGGTTAGGAACTGAAGCTTTCTTT
CATSRGARGLGTEAFF
>TRBD1|TRBJ1-4|once|TRBV9
TGTGCCAGCAGCGCCGGGACAGGGAATGAAAAACTGTTTTTT
CASSAGTGNEKLFF
>TRBD1|TRBJ1-1|NA|TRBV5-5
TGTGCCAGCAGCGTGGGACAGGGAAACACTGAAGCTTTCTTT
CASSVGQGNTEAFF
>NA|TRBJ2-7|NA|TRBV5-4
TGTGCCAGCAGCTCGACAGGAGTCGGTGAGCAGTACTTC
CASSSTGVGEQYF
>TRBD1|TRBJ1-3|NA|TRBV25-1
TGTGCCAGCAGTGAATCTAACAGGGGGCTTGGAAACACCATATATTTT
CASSESNRGLGNTIYF
>NA|TRBJ1-1|once|TRBV10-3
TGTGCCATCAAACCCGACAATTACATGAACACTGAAGCTTTCTTT
CAIKPDNYMNTEAFF
>TRBD1|TRBJ1-4|NA|TRBV6-6
TGTGCCAGCGGCCCCCGGGACAGAGGGAATGAAAAACTGTTTTTT
CASGPRDRGNEKLFF
>NA|TRBJ2-5|NA|TRBV7-9
TGTGCCAGCACCCCTCAGGGGCCGGGGACCCAAGAGACCCAGTACTTC
CASTPQGPGTQETQYF
>TRBD1|TRBJ2-7|NA|TRBV5-6
TGTGCCAGCAGCGGGACAGGGCACCACGAGCAGTACTTC
CASSGTGHHEQYF
>NA|TRBJ1-1|NA|TRBV4-1
TGCGCCAGCAGCCAAGAAACCCTACAGGGAGCAAGTTTCTTT
CASSQETLQGASFF